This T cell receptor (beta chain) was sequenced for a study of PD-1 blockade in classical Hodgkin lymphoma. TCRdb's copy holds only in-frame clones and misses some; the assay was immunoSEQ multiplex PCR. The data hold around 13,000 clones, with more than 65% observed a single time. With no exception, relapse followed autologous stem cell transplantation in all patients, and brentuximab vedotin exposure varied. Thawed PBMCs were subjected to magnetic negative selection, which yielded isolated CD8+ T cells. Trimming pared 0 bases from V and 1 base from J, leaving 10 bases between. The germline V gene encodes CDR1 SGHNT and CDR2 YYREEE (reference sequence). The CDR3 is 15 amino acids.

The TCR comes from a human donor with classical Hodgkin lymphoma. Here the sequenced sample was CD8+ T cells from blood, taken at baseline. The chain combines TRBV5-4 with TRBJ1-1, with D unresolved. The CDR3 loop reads CASSLGSGWNTEAFF. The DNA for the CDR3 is TGTGCCAGCAGCTTGGGGTCTGGTTGGAACACTGAAGCTTTCTTT.